The rows below give T cell receptor beta chains drawn from one sample of a study of regulatory T cells in long-lasting Graves disease. One entry per CDR3 protein, called by TCRdb with MiXCR from the multiplex PCR reads. The sample lists 400,000 to 550,000 distinct CDR3 sequences; about 15% were seen once. The same data also went into a second study, on T cells in Graves' hyperthyroidism and ophthalmopathy.

Specimen: peripheral blood mononuclear cells (PBMCs), collected at new diagnosis, from a patient treated with antithyroid drugs. Receptors originate from a woman in her 30s with Graves disease. The CDR3 runs from the conserved cysteine through the conserved F or W. A D gene is named only where the DNA matches it firmly. The size entry is marked missing in some rows and otherwise reads once, few, many or a size class.

TRBJ2-3 few NA TRBV12-3/TRBV12-4 CASRTSGTQYF TGTGCCAGCCGTACGTCCGGGACGCAGTATTTT
TRBJ2-3 NA TRBD2 TRBV7-8 CASSSPRLAGDGVGGTDTQYF TGTGCCAGCAGCTCGCCGCGGCTAGCGGGAGATGGGGTTGGGGGCACAGATACGCAGTATTTT
TRBJ1-5 many NA TRBV4-1 CASSQAQGSNQPQHF TGCGCCAGCAGCCAAGCCCAGGGGAGCAATCAGCCCCAGCATTTT
TRBJ2-7 many TRBD2 TRBV5-1 CASSSATSGSSYEQYF TGCGCCAGCAGCTCGGCTACTAGCGGGAGCTCCTACGAGCAGTACTTC
TRBJ2-1 many TRBD2 TRBV12-3/TRBV12-4 CASSLEAGGYHNEQFF TGTGCCAGCAGTTTAGAGGCGGGAGGGTACCACAATGAGCAGTTCTTC
TRBJ2-3 NA NA TRBV12-3/TRBV12-4 CASNRATTDTQYF TGTGCCAGCAACCGGGCCACCACAGATACGCAGTATTTT
TRBJ2-5 NA TRBD1 TRBV11-1 CASSRPGTGRETQYF TGCGCCAGCAGCCGGCCGGGGACAGGGAGGGAGACCCAGTACTTC
TRBJ1-2 once NA TRBV12-3/TRBV12-4 CASSDGGDGYTF TGTGCCAGCAGCGATGGGGGGGACGGCTACACCTTC
TRBJ1-5 few NA TRBV7-3 CASSLICGQSNQPQHF TGTGCCAGCAGCTTAATCTGTGGACAGTCCAATCAGCCCCAGCATTTT
TRBJ2-3 few TRBD2 TRBV5-6 CASSTGTSGSRITQYF TGTGCCAGCAGCACCGGGACTAGCGGGAGTCGGATTACGCAGTATTTT
TRBJ2-1 many NA TRBV2 CASSEIFVDEQFF TGTGCCAGCAGTGAAATCTTTGTGGATGAGCAGTTCTTC
TRBJ2-1 few TRBD2 TRBV5-8 CASSYNPGLAGGASSYNEQFF TGTGCCAGCAGCTATAATCCGGGACTAGCGGGAGGGGCGAGCTCCTACAATGAGCAGTTCTTC
TRBJ2-7 many TRBD2 TRBV6-2/TRBV6-3 CASSYSSTSGGAEQYF TGTGCCAGCAGTTACTCGAGTACTAGCGGGGGAGCCGAGCAGTACTTC
TRBJ2-6 few TRBD1 TRBV7-2 CASSRRTGLYSGANVLTF TGTGCCAGCAGCAGGAGGACAGGGTTATATAGTGGGGCCAACGTCCTGACTTTC
TRBJ1-2 few NA TRBV9 CASSVDGGNYGYTF TGTGCCAGCAGCGTAGATGGGGGTAACTATGGCTACACCTTC
TRBJ2-7 few NA TRBV5-1 CASSLGDSGFKQYF TGCGCCAGCAGCTTGGGAGACTCAGGGTTCAAGCAGTACTTC
TRBJ2-7 NA NA TRBV7-6 CASAARSGSYEQYF TGTGCCAGCGCAGCTCGATCTGGCTCCTACGAGCAGTACTTC
TRBJ2-3 NA TRBD2 TRBV4-1 CASSTPRAGATDTQYF TGCGCCAGCAGCACCCCGCGAGCGGGAGCCACAGATACGCAGTATTTT
TRBJ1-2 NA NA TRBV20-1 CSARRGSNYTF TGCAGTGCTAGACGTGGCAGTAACTACACCTTC
TRBJ2-2 many NA TRBV11-2 CASSLIGRNTGELFF TGTGCCAGCAGCTTAATCGGGAGGAACACCGGGGAGCTGTTTTTT
TRBJ2-2 many NA TRBV27 CASSWGGPGELFF TGTGCCAGCAGCTGGGGGGGGCCCGGGGAGCTGTTTTTT
TRBJ1-5 many TRBD1 TRBV2 CASSKGTGGFMGQPQHF TGTGCCAGCAGTAAAGGGACAGGGGGTTTTATGGGTCAGCCCCAGCATTTT
TRBJ2-1 NA TRBD2 TRBV4-2 CASSSRTSGRAYNEQFF TGTGCCAGCAGCTCGCGGACTAGCGGGAGGGCCTACAATGAGCAGTTCTTC
TRBJ1-2 many NA TRBV10-3 CAISESTGPAGGYTF TGTGCCATCAGTGAGTCGACGGGTCCGGCGGGGGGCTACACCTTC
TRBJ2-1 many NA TRBV20-1 CSARDGQENEQFF TGCAGTGCTAGAGATGGGCAGGAGAATGAGCAGTTCTTC
TRBJ2-7 NA NA TRBV3-1 CASSRTRTGRIYEQYF TGTGCCAGCAGCCGGACCAGGACGGGGAGGATCTACGAGCAGTACTTC
TRBJ1-1 few NA TRBV29-1 CSGTEGKTEAFF TGCAGCGGCACTGAGGGGAAAACTGAAGCTTTCTTT
TRBJ2-2 NA NA TRBV6-2/TRBV6-3 CASRPQGLHGELFF TGTGCCAGCAGGCCCCAGGGATTACACGGGGAGCTGTTTTTT
TRBJ2-7 NA TRBD2 TRBV5-1 CASSLDSSGSWYEQYF TGCGCCAGCAGCTTGGATTCTAGCGGGAGTTGGTACGAGCAGTACTTC
TRBJ1-4 NA NA TRBV4-1 CASSQDIGVSEKLFF TGCGCCAGCAGCCAAGATATAGGGGTTTCGGAAAAACTGTTTTTT
TRBJ2-2 NA TRBD2 TRBV19 CASSKVGTSGYTGELFF TGTGCCAGTAGTAAAGTTGGGACTAGCGGGTACACCGGGGAGCTGTTTTTT
TRBJ2-7 NA NA TRBV10-3 CAISEPPYEQYF TGTGCCATCAGTGAGCCTCCCTACGAGCAGTACTTC
TRBJ1-2 NA TRBD1 TRBV2 CASSDTGGGGYTF TGTGCCAGCAGTGACACAGGGGGCGGAGGCTACACCTTC
TRBJ2-3 many NA TRBV6-2/TRBV6-3 CASSFTDRVEEDTQYF TGTGCCAGCAGTTTCACAGATAGGGTTGAGGAAGATACGCAGTATTTT
TRBJ1-2 NA NA TRBV5-5 CASSSGGASGYTF TGTGCCAGCAGCTCGGGGGGGGCGAGTGGCTACACCTTC
TRBJ2-3 NA TRBD2 TRBV19 CASSMTSGLSTDTQYF TGTGCCAGTAGTATGACTAGCGGCTTATCCACAGATACGCAGTATTTT
TRBJ2-7 many NA TRBV20-1 CSAGYDRSPYEQYF TGCAGTGCTGGATACGACAGGAGCCCCTACGAGCAGTACTTC
TRBJ2-1 NA TRBD2 TRBV5-1 CAGSLASREGQFSNEQFF TGCGCCGGCAGCTTGGCATCCCGGGAGGGCCAATTTTCAAATGAGCAGTTCTTC
TRBJ1-4 NA TRBD1 TRBV18 CASSLNRGIYEKLFF TGTGCCAGCTCTCTCAACAGGGGAATTTATGAAAAACTGTTTTTT
TRBJ2-1 NA TRBD2 TRBV5-6 CASSLRSGTSAFNEQFF TGTGCCAGCAGCCTACGAAGCGGGACTAGCGCCTTCAATGAGCAGTTCTTC
TRBJ2-7 many NA TRBV24-1 CATSSSRQGSYYEQYF TGTGCCACCAGTTCGTCCCGCCAGGGGAGTTACTACGAGCAGTACTTC
TRBJ2-5 many NA TRBV5-6 CASSKEGPSETQYF TGTGCCAGCAGCAAGGAGGGCCCTTCGGAGACCCAGTACTTC
TRBJ2-1 many NA TRBV20-1 CSAPTRDYNEQFF TGCAGTGCCCCAACTAGGGATTACAATGAGCAGTTCTTC
TRBJ1-5 NA NA TRBV15 CATSPGGQRYQPQHF TGTGCCACCAGCCCGGGGGGGCAGAGATACCAGCCCCAGCATTTT
TRBJ2-5 NA NA TRBV6-2/TRBV6-3 CASSTPGQGGETQYF TGTGCCAGCAGTACCCCCGGACAGGGAGGGGAGACCCAGTACTTC